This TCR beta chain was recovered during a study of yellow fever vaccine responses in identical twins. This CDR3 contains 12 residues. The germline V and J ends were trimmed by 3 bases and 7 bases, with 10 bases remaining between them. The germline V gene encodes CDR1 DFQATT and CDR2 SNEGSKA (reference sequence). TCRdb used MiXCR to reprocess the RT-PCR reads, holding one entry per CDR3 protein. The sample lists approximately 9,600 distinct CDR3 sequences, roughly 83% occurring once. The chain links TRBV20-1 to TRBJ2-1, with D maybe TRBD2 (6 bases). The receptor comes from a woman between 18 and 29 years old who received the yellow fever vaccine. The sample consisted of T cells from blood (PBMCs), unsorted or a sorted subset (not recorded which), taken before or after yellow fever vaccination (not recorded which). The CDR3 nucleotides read TGCAGTGCTAGTGCTAGCGCTAATGAGCAGTTCTTC. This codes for CSASASANEQFF.